The 20 T cell receptor beta chains reported below all come from one sample, sequenced in a study of OX40 agonist ivuxolimab in advanced cancers. TCRdb keeps only in-frame clones here, not all; method: immunoSEQ multiplex PCR. The sample lists some 90,000 clones; 92% were seen once. The material sequenced was CD4+ or CD8+ T cells sorted from blood, taken in a trial of the OX40 agonist ivuxolimab. Source of these receptors: an adult with an advanced solid tumor such as melanoma, head and neck, liver or kidney cancer.

This clone was observed a single time. The chain couples TRBV7-8 to TRBJ1-5; D unclear. Germline CDR1 reads SGHVS; CDR2 reads FQNEAQ. With 3 bases removed from V and 1 base from J, the gap between germline ends came to 7 bases. CDR3 length equals 14 residues. The CDR3 loop is CASSLPDSNQPQHF. Written as DNA, the CDR3 is TGTGCCAGCAGCTTGCCGGACAGCAATCAGCCCCAGCATTTT.

The J gene is TRBJ2-1, the V gene TRBV7-9; D is perhaps TRBD2 (6 bases). Germline V gene sequence: CDR1 SEHNR, CDR2 FQNEAQ (reference sequence). Trimming shortened V by 5 bases and J by 3 bases, and 17 bases separated the two germline ends. This CDR3 has 16 residues. The CDR3 nucleotides read TGTGCCAGCAGCACCCCCCTTGGGGGGAACTACAATGAGCAGTTCTTC. It is translated as CASSTPLGGNYNEQFF.

V usage is TRBV27 and J usage is TRBJ2-1, with D possibly being TRBD1 or TRBD2 (5 bases each). The CDR3 has 20 residues. Germline V CDR1 and CDR2: MNHEY, SMNVEV (reference sequence). Trimming took 3 bases from V and 7 from J, leaving 31 bases between them. CDR3 in amino acids: CASSFLFGKSGLGEGNEQFF. CDR3 DNA: TGTGCCAGCAGTTTTCTTTTCGGAAAATCGGGGCTCGGTGAGGGTAATGAGCAGTTCTTC.

V gene TRBV13 combines with J gene TRBJ2-3, with TRBD1 matching 8 bases. This CDR3 region has 17 residues. Germline assignment: CDR1 PRHDT and CDR2 FYEKMQ (reference sequence). V gave up 3 bases and J gave up 6 bases; unmatched junction bases: 14. CDR3 loop: CASSFGSQGQVGDTQYF. CDR3 in DNA: TGTGCCAGCAGCTTCGGATCCCAGGGACAGGTGGGCGATACGCAGTATTTT. The variable domain in full, completed from reference TRBV13 and TRBJ2-3, reads AAGVIQSPRHLIKEKRETATLKCYPIPRHDTVYWYQQGPGQDPQFLISFYEKMQSDKGSIPDRFSAQQFSDYHSELNMSSLELGDSALYFCASSFGSQGQVGDTQYFGPGTRLTVL.

V is TRBV5-1 and J is TRBJ2-7, with 9 bases aligning to TRBD1. J gave up 2 bases and V 4 bases, and 4 bases lay outside the gene matches. Germline values: CDR1 SGHRS, CDR2 YFSETQ. The CDR3 spans 14 residues. CDR3 region: CASSQRTGAYEQYF. The CDR3 DNA is TGCGCCAGCAGCCAGAGGACAGGGGCCTACGAGCAGTACTTC. The entire variable domain, with the rest obtained from reference TRBV5-1 and TRBJ2-7, is as follows: KAGVTQTPRYLIKTRGQQVTLSCSPISGHRSVSWYQQTPGQGLQFLFEYFSETQRNKGNFPGRFSGRQFSNSRSEMNVSTLELGDSALYLCASSQRTGAYEQYFGPGTRLTVT.

V usage is TRBV7-8 and J usage is TRBJ2-7; 7 bases line up with TRBD1. CDR3 length: 14 amino acids. Germline trimming cut 5 bases from V and 1 base from J; bases unmatched to any gene: 5. From germline, CDR1 is SGHVS and CDR2 FQNEAQ. CDR3 in DNA: TGTGCCAGCAGCCACGGGACAGAGTCCTACGAGCAGTACTTC. Its translation: CASSHGTESYEQYF.

The rearrangement links TRBV10-2 to TRBJ2-7; no definite D call. The V end was cut by 2 bases, the J end by 2 bases, with 4 bases between. The CDR3 contains 12 residues. CDR1 and CDR2 from the germline V gene are WSHSY and SAAADI. CDR3: CASSEDTYEQYF. The CDR3 DNA reads TGCGCCAGCAGTGAGGACACCTACGAGCAGTACTTC.

Here the CDR3 reads CASSYSGDGYTF. As DNA, the CDR3 is TGTGCCAGCAGTTACTCGGGGGATGGCTACACCTTC. This sequence joins TRBV6-5 and TRBJ1-2, with TRBD1 as a possible D gene (5 bases). CDR1 is MNHEY, CDR2 SVGAGI, per germline. This CDR3 spans 12 amino acids. With 0 bases removed from V and 6 bases from J, the gap between germline ends came to 5 bases.

V is TRBV27 and J is TRBJ2-5; a weak D match, TRBD1 (6 bases). V shed 2 bases and J shed 1 base, with 11 bases lying between them. This CDR3 contains 15 residues. Germline V gene lookup returns CDR1 MNHEY and CDR2 SMNVEV (reference sequence). The CDR3 coding sequence is TGTGCCAGCAGTTTAAACACAGGGCCCCAAGAGACCCAGTACTTC. Protein product: CASSLNTGPQETQYF.

The rearrangement links TRBV2 to TRBJ2-3, with 8 nucleotides matching TRBD1. Germline trimming cut 3 bases from V and 3 bases from J; bases unmatched to any gene: 20. CDR1 is SNHLY and CDR2 is FYNNEI in the germline V gene. This CDR3 has 20 residues. The CDR3 DNA is TGTGCCAGCAGTGATCCGGGACAGGCATTACCGGCCCGGTATACAGATACGCAGTATTTT. This sequence encodes CASSDPGQALPARYTDTQYF.

The chain couples TRBV29-1 to TRBJ1-2; maybe TRBD1 (6 bases). V lost 7 bases and J 8 bases, leaving 23 bases between the germline ends. CDR1 is SQVTM and CDR2 is ANQGSEA in the germline V gene. This CDR3 region has 14 residues. The CDR3 reads CSGEGLGSGGGYTF. The CDR3 DNA reads as TGCAGCGGAGAAGGTCTGGGGTCGGGGGGCGGCTACACCTTC.

The chain links TRBV9 to TRBJ2-1, with 14 bases lining up with TRBD2. The CDR3 is 16 residues long. V was pared by 3 bases and J by 8 bases, with 7 bases of the junction left unmatched. Germline CDR1 reads SGDLS; CDR2 reads YYNGEE. The CDR3 is CASSAQWGLAGDEQFF. DNA of the CDR3: TGTGCCAGCAGCGCGCAATGGGGACTAGCGGGAGATGAGCAGTTCTTC. Drawing the rest from reference TRBV9 and TRBJ2-1, the complete variable domain is DSGVTQTPKHLITATGQRVTLRCSPRSGDLSVYWYQQSLDQGLQFLIQYYNGEERAKGNILERFSAQQFPDLHSELNLSSLELGDSALYFCASSAQWGLAGDEQFFGPGTRLTVL.

J is TRBJ2-7 and V is TRBV27; 9 nucleotides agree with TRBD1. The CDR3 sequence is 15 residues long. CDR1 and CDR2 (germline): MNHEY, SMNVEV (reference sequence). V shed 4 bases and J 5 bases; nucleotides not matched to a gene: 9. This CDR3 is CASSSTIWTGDEQYF. The CDR3 DNA follows: TGTGCCAGCAGTTCCACAATTTGGACAGGGGACGAGCAGTACTTC.

The V gene is TRBV5-4, the J gene TRBJ2-7; 8 bases are a match to TRBD1. The CDR3 is 14 residues long. The V gene end was trimmed by 0 bases and the J gene end by 3 bases; junction bases not matched to a gene: 2. The germline V gene encodes CDR1 SGHNT and CDR2 YYREEE (reference sequence). CDR3 sequence reads: CASSLETGGYEQYF. DNA of the CDR3: TGTGCCAGCAGCTTGGAAACAGGGGGCTACGAGCAGTACTTC.

This chain uses TRBV27 with TRBJ1-2, with D perhaps matching TRBD1 (5 bases). The CDR3 runs 16 residues. With 7 bases removed from V and 8 bases from J, the gap between germline ends came to 26 bases. The germline gives CDR1 MNHEY, CDR2 SMNVEV (reference sequence). The CDR3 region is CASTRIGALSPRGYTF. The CDR3 nucleotides are TGTGCCAGCACCCGAATTGGGGCCTTATCCCCTCGGGGCTACACCTTC.

This clone occurred once. This chain connects TRBV30 to TRBJ2-3; the match to TRBD2 covers 12 bases. The CDR3 consists of 16 residues. From germline, CDR1 is GTSNPN and CDR2 SVGIG (reference sequence). Germline trimming cut 0 bases from V and 6 bases from J; bases unmatched to any gene: 7. CDR3 loop: CAWSVQTSGRGDTQYF. As DNA, the CDR3 is TGTGCCTGGAGTGTGCAGACTAGCGGGAGAGGGGATACGCAGTATTTT.

CDR3 DNA: TGTGCCAGCAGCTTAGGGGGTGGTGGCTACACCTTC. This gives the protein CASSLGGGGYTF. This chain links TRBV7-9 with TRBJ1-2; D gene unclear. Trimming left V 1 base short and J 7 bases short, with 7 bases between. Per the germline V gene, CDR1 is SEHNR and CDR2 is FQNEAQ (reference sequence). The CDR3 covers 12 residues. Full variable domain (remainder filled in from reference TRBV7-9 and TRBJ1-2): DTGVSQNPRHKITKRGQNVTFRCDPISEHNRLYWYRQTLGQGPEFLTYFQNEAQLEKSRLLSDRFSAERPKGSFSTLEIQRTEQGDSAMYLCASSLGGGGYTFGSGTRLTVV.

The chain links TRBV27 to TRBJ2-3, with D possibly matching TRBD2 (6 bases). The CDR3 length is 15 residues. Germline CDR1 MNHEY, CDR2 SMNVEV (reference sequence). V was pared by 3 bases and J by 4 bases, with 14 bases between. The CDR3 is CASSLELAGADTQYF. The CDR3 nucleotides read TGTGCCAGCAGTTTGGAACTAGCCGGGGCAGATACGCAGTATTTT.

V gene TRBV5-6 combines with J gene TRBJ2-5, with 9 bases matching TRBD2. Looked up from germline, CDR1 is SGHDT and CDR2 is YYEEEE. The trim removed 0 bases at V and 3 bases at J, leaving 3 bases unmatched. The CDR3 is made up of 15 amino acids. DNA for the CDR3: TGTGCCAGCAGCTTGGCTAGCGGGGTCGAAGAGACCCAGTACTTC. Its protein product is CASSLASGVEETQYF.

V gene TRBV27 combines with J gene TRBJ1-2; TRBD1 matches 7 bases. The germline CDR1 and CDR2 sequences are MNHEY and SMNVEV (reference sequence). This CDR3 region has 13 residues. The trim removed 5 bases at V and 6 bases at J, leaving 6 bases unmatched. The CDR3 DNA sequence: TGTGCCAGCAGTCCGCAACAGGGGAATGGCTACACCTTC. This codes for CASSPQQGNGYTF.